Listed here are 16 T cell receptor beta chains from one sample, sequenced in a study of blood T cell repertoires in COVID-19. Assay: immunoSEQ multiplex PCR; the TCRdb copy retains only in-frame clones and omits some. The sample lists 60,000 to 75,000 clones, around 89% occurring once. The sequencing sample was made of peripheral blood. The receptors were gathered from a human donor in a cohort sampled during active COVID-19.

The chain uses TRBV7-2 and TRBJ1-1, with 7 bases that match TRBD1. The V segment lost 6 bases and the J segment 3 bases; nucleotides outside the gene matches: 4. CDR1 and CDR2 (germline): SGHTA, FQGNSA. This CDR3 has 13 residues. The CDR3 is CASRDRLDTEAFF. The DNA of the CDR3 is TGTGCCAGCAGGGACAGGTTGGACACTGAAGCTTTCTTT.

The gene calls are TRBV3-1 (or the pseudogene TRBV3-2) and TRBJ2-7; maybe TRBD2 (5 bases). Germline V lookup: CDR1 LGHDT, CDR2 YNNKEL (reference sequence). The CDR3 is 15 amino acids. The ends were cut back, 0 bases at V and 2 bases at J, with 11 bases in the middle. The DNA for the CDR3 is TGTGCCAGCAGCCAAGAACTAGGCATAACCTACGAGCAGTACTTC. It yields the protein CASSQELGITYEQYF.

V usage is TRBV28 and J usage is TRBJ2-2; D might be TRBD2 (5 bases). The CDR3 runs 15 residues. Germline V lookup: CDR1 MDHEN, CDR2 SYDVKM. The germline V and J ends were trimmed by 10 bases and 4 bases, with 19 bases remaining between them. The CDR3 spells CATQPARGSTGELFF. The CDR3 nucleotides read TGTGCCACCCAGCCTGCTCGGGGTAGCACCGGGGAGCTGTTTTTT.

The chain joins TRBV9 to TRBJ2-3; 10 nucleotides agree with TRBD2. CDR3 size: 16 residues. Germline V gene lookup returns CDR1 SGDLS and CDR2 YYNGEE. V dropped 2 bases and J dropped 0; count of bases not matched to a gene: 3. CDR3 sequence (DNA): TGTGCCAGCAGCGTTGGACTAGCGGCTAGCACAGATACGCAGTATTTT. Translation gives CASSVGLAASTDTQYF.

This chain uses TRBV4-1 with TRBJ2-5, with 14 bases identical to TRBD2. The V and J ends lost 1 base and 5 bases, in that order; junction bases with no gene match: 6. The CDR3 totals 17 residues. Germline V CDR1 and CDR2: MGHRA, YSYEKL. CDR3 in DNA: TGCGCCAGCAGCCAAGGACTAGCGGGAGGGCCGGGGGAGACCCAGTACTTC. This codes for CASSQGLAGGPGETQYF.

The CDR3: CASSLTSGAREQYF. CDR3 DNA: TGTGCCAGCAGCTTGACTAGCGGGGCGAGAGAGCAGTACTTC. This rearrangement joins TRBV5-5 to TRBJ2-7; 10 bases agree with TRBD2. The J segment lost 7 bases and the V segment lost 1 base, leaving 5 bases of the junction unmatched. CDR1 and CDR2 from the germline V gene are SGHKS and YYEKEE (reference sequence). The CDR3 runs to 14 residues.

The V call is TRBV4-1, the J call TRBJ2-1; D unresolved. The germline V gene has CDR1 MGHRA and CDR2 YSYEKL. The CDR3 spans 17 residues. V lost 0 bases, J lost 4 bases, and 16 bases lay in between. The CDR3 region is CASSQEPADSIYNEQFF. CDR3 DNA: TGCGCCAGCAGCCAAGAGCCCGCCGACTCCATATACAATGAGCAGTTCTTC.

The chain employs TRBV13 and TRBJ1-1; D is undetermined. In germline, CDR1 is PRHDT, CDR2 FYEKMQ (reference sequence). V gave up 1 base and J gave up 1 base, with 7 bases separating them. The CDR3 consists of 14 residues. The chain's CDR3 is CASSLARPNTEAFF. Here the CDR3 DNA reads TGTGCCAGCAGCTTAGCCAGGCCGAACACTGAAGCTTTCTTT.

The chain couples TRBV15 to TRBJ2-1; D call uncertain. Germline-derived CDR1 and CDR2 are LNHNV and YYDKDF (reference sequence). Trimming cost V 11 bases and J 5 bases, with 10 bases left between them. The CDR3 runs to 11 residues. Here the CDR3 reads CAVSYHNEQFF. The DNA of the CDR3 is TGTGCCGTTAGCTACCACAATGAGCAGTTCTTC.

The J gene is TRBJ2-7, the V gene TRBV7-7; 8 nucleotides line up with TRBD1. CDR3 size: 13 residues. The ends lost 7 bases at V and 6 bases at J; junction bases unmatched: 8. Germline lookup yields CDR1 SSHAT and CDR2 FNYEAQ (reference sequence). CDR3 residues: CASMRQGSSEQYV. The DNA of the CDR3 is TGTGCCAGCATGAGACAGGGGAGTTCCGAGCAGTACGTC.

The chain combines TRBV12-3 or TRBV12-4 with TRBJ1-1, with D uncertain. There are 13 residues in the CDR3. Deletions cut 1 base from V and 1 base from J, with 4 bases between. CDR3 sequence: CASSLGRNTEAFF. The CDR3 DNA sequence: TGTGCCAGCAGTTTAGGTAGGAACACTGAAGCTTTCTTT.

A few counts support this clone. The rearrangement joins TRBV5-1 to TRBJ2-1, with 7 bases aligning to TRBD2. Germline CDR1 reads SGHRS; CDR2 reads YFSETQ. V was clipped by 5 bases and J by 7 bases; unmatched bases: 9. The CDR3 is made up of 14 amino acids. CDR3 bases: TGCGCCAGCAGTCATCCCGGGACTACGAATGAGCAGTTCTTC. Translated: CASSHPGTTNEQFF.

This clone was detected only a few times. The CDR3 is CASNSPLSTDTQYF. The CDR3 DNA sequence: TGCGCCAGCAACTCTCCCCTTAGCACAGATACGCAGTATTTT. The V call is TRBV10-2, the J call TRBJ2-3; D remains unclear. CDR3 length equals 14 residues. Germline CDR1 is WSHSY and CDR2 is SAAADI. Trimming pared 7 bases from V and 0 bases from J, leaving 11 bases between.

The chain combines TRBV28 with TRBJ1-4, with a possible D match to TRBD1 (5 bases). The germline CDR1 and CDR2 sequences are MDHEN and SYDVKM. CDR3 length equals 16 residues. V gave up 3 bases and J gave up 6 bases, with 17 bases separating them. The DNA for the CDR3 is TGTGCCAGCAGTTTCTCCTCCCGGGGGAGGCATGAAAAACTGTTTTTT. Translation gives CASSFSSRGRHEKLFF.

The chain has TRBV2 and TRBJ2-6; unclear D gene. Trimming cost V 5 bases and J 10 bases, with 6 bases left between them. The CDR3 is 11 residues long. Germline values: CDR1 SNHLY, CDR2 FYNNEI. The CDR3 sequence: CASSSINVLTF. The CDR3 DNA sequence: TGTGCCAGCAGTTCCATTAACGTCCTGACTTTC.

This chain uses TRBV7-2 with TRBJ2-7; TRBD2 matches at 11 bases. Losses at the gene ends were 2 bases for V and 8 bases for J; bases not matched to a gene: 14. This CDR3 has 17 amino acids. Germline V gene sequence: CDR1 SGHTA, CDR2 FQGNSA. In nucleotides, the CDR3 is TGTGCCAGCAGCTTATCCTCGAGACTAGCGGGATCGTGGAAGCAGTACGTC. It specifies CASSLSSRLAGSWKQYV.